Sequencing of this T cell receptor beta chain was carried out in a study of radiation and T cells in renal cell carcinoma. This CDR3 is 14 amino acids long. With 2 bases removed from V and 6 bases from J, the gap between germline ends came to 8 bases. Germline loops: CDR1 SGHAT, CDR2 FQNNGV. As for time point: baseline pretreatment blood. Noted treatment: 15 Gy SBRT to primary tumor, nephrectomy 4 weeks later. Clear cell pathology was present in this patient's renal cell carcinoma. Sequenced by immunoSEQ multiplex PCR; TCRdb stores in-frame clones only, minus some. The data hold 150,000 or so clones, with approximately 87% observed a single time.

This sequence joins TRBV11-2 and TRBJ1-6, with D unclear. The input for sequencing was blood, taken from a patient whose treatment included radiotherapy and nephrectomy. The source of this sequence is a woman in her fifties or sixties with renal cell carcinoma. The CDR3 spells CASSLRRANSPLHF. The CDR3, as DNA: TGTGCCAGCAGCTTACGACGGGCTAATTCACCCCTCCACTTT.